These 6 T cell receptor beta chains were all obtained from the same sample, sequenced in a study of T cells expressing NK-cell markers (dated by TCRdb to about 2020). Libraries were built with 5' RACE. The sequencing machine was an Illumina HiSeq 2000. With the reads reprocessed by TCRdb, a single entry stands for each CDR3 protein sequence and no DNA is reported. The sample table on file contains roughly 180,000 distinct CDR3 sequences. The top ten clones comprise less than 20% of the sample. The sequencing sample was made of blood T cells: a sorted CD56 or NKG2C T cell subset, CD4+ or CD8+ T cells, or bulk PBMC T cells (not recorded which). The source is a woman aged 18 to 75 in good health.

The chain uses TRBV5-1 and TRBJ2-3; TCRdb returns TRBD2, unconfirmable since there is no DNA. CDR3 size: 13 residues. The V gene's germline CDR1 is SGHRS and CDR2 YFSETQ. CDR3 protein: CASSDGPTDTQYF.

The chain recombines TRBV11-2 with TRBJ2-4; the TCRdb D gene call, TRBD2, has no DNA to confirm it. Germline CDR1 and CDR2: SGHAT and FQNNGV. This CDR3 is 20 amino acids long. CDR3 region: CASSLSRTSGRRGSKNIQYF.

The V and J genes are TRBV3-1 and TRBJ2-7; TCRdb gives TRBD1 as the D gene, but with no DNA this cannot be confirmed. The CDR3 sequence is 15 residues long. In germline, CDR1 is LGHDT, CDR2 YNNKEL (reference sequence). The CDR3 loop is CASSQEGHRIYEQYF.

The CDR3: CASRQGTQFSSYEQYF. This sequence joins TRBV12-3 or TRBV12-4 and TRBJ2-7; TCRdb outputs TRBD1, but without DNA this stays unchecked. The CDR3 spans 16 residues.

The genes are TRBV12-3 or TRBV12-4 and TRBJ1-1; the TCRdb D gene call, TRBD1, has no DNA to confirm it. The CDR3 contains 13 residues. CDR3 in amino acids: CASRGTGWTEAFF.

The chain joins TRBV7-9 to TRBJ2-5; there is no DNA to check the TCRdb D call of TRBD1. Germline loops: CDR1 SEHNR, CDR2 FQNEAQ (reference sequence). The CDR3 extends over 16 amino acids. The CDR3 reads CASSFPPFGGRETQYF.